A single sample is the source of the 19 T cell receptor beta chains below, sequenced in a study of shared clonotypes between healthy human individuals. The repertoire was sequenced with immunoSEQ multiplex PCR; TCRdb's copy has only in-frame clones and lacks some. Among about 2.1 million clones listed, approximately 92% were seen once. CD45RO-negative, CCR7-selected cells formed the naive CD8 fraction, which excluded terminally differentiated effector memory CD45RA+ cells. Sequenced material: naive CD8+ T cells from PBMCs. The receptors derive from a man between 18 and 35 years old in good health. Some clones in this sample may be carry-over from other donors' samples.

With respect to this clone: Other DNA sequences in the sample encode the same CDR3. The gene calls are TRBV5-1 and TRBJ2-7; D gene unclear. This CDR3 is 14 amino acids long. Germline-derived CDR1 and CDR2 are SGHRS and YFSETQ. The V gene lost 2 bases and the J gene lost 3 bases, with 12 bases spanning the gap. The CDR3 region is CASSFGTGIYEQYF. The CDR3 region has the DNA TGCGCCAGCAGCTTTGGCACCGGTATCTACGAGCAGTACTTC.

The chain recombines TRBV23-1 with TRBJ1-4, with D tentatively TRBD1 (5 bases). TRBV23-1 is identified as an open reading frame with a role that is uncertain. The V and J ends lost 2 bases and 6 bases respectively, with 25 bases between them. This CDR3 is built from 19 residues. CDR3: CASSQTSGTLKKQDEKLFF. The CDR3 region has the DNA TGCGCCAGCAGTCAAACCTCCGGGACCCTGAAAAAGCAAGATGAAAAACTGTTTTTT.

This rearrangement joins TRBV28 to TRBJ2-1; no firm D call. There are 13 residues in the CDR3. Trimming left V 1 base short and J 8 bases short, with 9 bases between. Germline values: CDR1 MDHEN, CDR2 SYDVKM. CDR3 residues: CASSLYPGYEQFF. The CDR3 DNA sequence: TGTGCCAGCAGTTTATATCCAGGCTATGAGCAGTTCTTC.

The genes are TRBV9 and TRBJ2-5; D may be TRBD2 (6 bases). Trimming removed 4 bases from V and 1 base from J, with 14 bases in between. Germline loops: CDR1 SGDLS, CDR2 YYNGEE. The CDR3 runs to 15 residues. The CDR3 sequence: CASSPSGRGQETQYF. The CDR3 DNA sequence: TGTGCCAGCAGCCCCTCCGGGCGGGGCCAAGAGACCCAGTACTTC.

V gene TRBV7-9 combines with J gene TRBJ1-4, with TRBD1 matching 10 bases. After removal of 5 bases from V and 6 bases from J, the junction contained 9 bases not matched to a gene. The CDR3 runs 16 residues. The germline gives CDR1 SEHNR, CDR2 FQNEAQ (reference sequence). CDR3 amino acids: CASSPGPGQGYEKLFF. The DNA of the CDR3 is TGTGCCAGCAGCCCGGGGCCGGGACAGGGGTATGAAAAACTGTTTTTT.

This chain connects TRBV4-1 to TRBJ2-3; 14 bases are a match to TRBD2. Germline trimming cut 6 bases from V and 4 bases from J; bases unmatched to any gene: 3. Germline CDR1 and CDR2: MGHRA and YSYEKL. The CDR3 totals 15 residues. CDR3 DNA: TGCGCCAGCAGAGGGACTAGCGGGAGTTCAGATACGCAGTATTTT. This encodes CASRGTSGSSDTQYF.

The rearrangement links TRBV6-1 to TRBJ1-2; perhaps TRBD1 as D (5 bases). V gave up 0 bases and J gave up 5 bases, with 16 bases separating them. CDR3 size: 16 residues. In germline, CDR1 is MNHNS, CDR2 SASEGT. In DNA, the CDR3 is TGTGCCAGCAGTGAAGCGCTGTTTGAGGGACTATATGGCTACACCTTC. It codes for CASSEALFEGLYGYTF.

This clone was seen once. J is TRBJ1-4 and V is TRBV6-5; a possible D gene is TRBD1 (6 bases). Germline assignment: CDR1 MNHEY and CDR2 SVGAGI. CDR3 length: 13 amino acids. V lost 8 bases to trimming and J lost 11 bases, with 18 bases between them. CDR3: CASRAGYQGKLFF. CDR3 bases: TGTGCCAGCCGGGCGGGCTACCAGGGGAAACTGTTTTTT.

V is TRBV28 and J is TRBJ1-4, with 8 bases identical to TRBD1. The length of the CDR3 is 15 residues. Germline trimming cut 6 bases from V and 3 bases from J; bases unmatched to any gene: 6. Germline assignment: CDR1 MDHEN and CDR2 SYDVKM. The CDR3 reads CASRAGGWANEKLFF. CDR3 nucleotides: TGTGCCAGCAGAGCAGGGGGCTGGGCTAATGAAAAACTGTTTTTT.

The count of this clone is one. The gene calls are TRBV28 and TRBJ1-2; D uncertain. The CDR3 length is 17 residues. The germline gives CDR1 MDHEN, CDR2 SYDVKM. Trimming stripped 4 bases from V and 1 base from J, with 19 bases between. In DNA, the CDR3 is TGTGCCAGCAGTTGGGGAGAACTCGATATAGGTAACTATGGCTACACCTTC. Encoded protein: CASSWGELDIGNYGYTF.

The chain employs TRBV7-9 and TRBJ2-5; D is possibly TRBD2 (6 bases). CDR3 size: 14 residues. The germline V gene encodes CDR1 SEHNR and CDR2 FQNEAQ (reference sequence). The V gene lost 2 bases and the J gene lost 5 bases, with 12 bases spanning the gap. CDR3 nucleotide sequence: TGTGCCAGCAGCTTAACGGGAGTCAAGGAGACCCAGTACTTC. It translates to CASSLTGVKETQYF.

V gene TRBV2 combines with J gene TRBJ2-5; 9 positions match TRBD1. CDR3 size: 15 residues. Germline loops: CDR1 SNHLY, CDR2 FYNNEI. The V and J ends lost 8 bases and 4 bases, in that order; junction bases with no gene match: 11. The CDR3 DNA is TGTGCCAGCGAACGCCCGACAGGGGGACCAGAGACCCAGTACTTC. Amino acid sequence: CASERPTGGPETQYF.

With respect to this clone: Different DNA sequences within this sample yield the same CDR3. This chain connects TRBV5-1 to TRBJ1-2; a weak D match, TRBD1 (5 bases). V was trimmed by 7 bases and J by 5 bases, leaving 9 bases between them. The CDR3 has 11 residues. The V gene's germline CDR1 is SGHRS and CDR2 YFSETQ. The CDR3 sequence: CASSGGYGYTF. The DNA of the CDR3 is TGCGCCAGCTCCGGGGGATATGGCTACACCTTC.

This clone was seen only a few times. V gene TRBV9 combines with J gene TRBJ2-2; 9 bases map to TRBD2. CDR3 length equals 16 residues. Germline V gene sequence: CDR1 SGDLS, CDR2 YYNGEE. Unmatched junction bases numbered 4, after V lost 2 bases and J lost 2 bases. The chain's CDR3 is CASSVPSGINTGELFF. The DNA for the CDR3 is TGTGCCAGCAGCGTGCCTAGCGGGATAAACACCGGGGAGCTGTTTTTT.

The chain has TRBV2 and TRBJ2-4; D is perhaps TRBD2 (5 bases). In germline, CDR1 is SNHLY, CDR2 FYNNEI. V was trimmed by 3 bases and J by 4 bases, leaving 19 bases between them. The length of the CDR3 is 17 residues. The chain's CDR3 is CASSDNPLEGKKNIQYF. As DNA, the CDR3 is TGTGCCAGCAGTGATAACCCCTTAGAGGGTAAAAAAAACATTCAGTACTTC. Full variable domain (missing parts from reference TRBV2 and TRBJ2-4): EPEVTQTPSHQVTQMGQEVILRCVPISNHLYFYWYRQILGQKVEFLVSFYNNEISEKSEIFDDQFSVERPDGSNFTLKIRSTKLEDSAMYFCASSDNPLEGKKNIQYFGAGTRLSVL.

This rearrangement joins TRBV15 to TRBJ2-7; TRBD2 aligns across 9 bases. Germline loops: CDR1 LNHNV, CDR2 YYDKDF (reference sequence). J was trimmed by 4 bases and V by 4 bases; bases with no gene match: 5. The CDR3 totals 14 residues. The CDR3 is CATSTSGRRYEQYF. As DNA, the CDR3 is TGTGCCACCAGCACGAGCGGGAGGAGGTACGAGCAGTACTTC.

V and J are TRBV30 and TRBJ2-1; 7 bases fit TRBD2. CDR1 GTSNPN and CDR2 SVGIG come from the germline V gene (reference sequence). V dropped 0 bases and J dropped 0; count of bases not matched to a gene: 5. This CDR3 has 16 residues. The CDR3 region has the DNA TGTGCCTGGAGTGTACAAGCGGGGAGCTCCTACAATGAGCAGTTCTTC. It codes for CAWSVQAGSSYNEQFF.

As for this clone: Other DNA variants within this sample encode the same CDR3. The V call is TRBV5-1, the J call TRBJ2-7, with D perhaps TRBD2 (6 bases). From germline, CDR1 is SGHRS and CDR2 YFSETQ. V lost 0 bases and J lost 0, with 7 bases in between. The CDR3 is made up of 14 amino acids. DNA of the CDR3: TGCGCCAGCAGCTTGGCGCGGGGCTCCTACGAGCAGTACTTC. Encoded protein: CASSLARGSYEQYF.

The V gene is TRBV5-6, the J gene TRBJ2-7; possible D gene TRBD2, 5 bases. V was pared by 3 bases and J by 6 bases, with 10 bases between. CDR1 is SGHDT and CDR2 is YYEEEE in the germline V gene. The CDR3 is made up of 12 amino acids. CDR3 in DNA: TGTGCCAGCAGCTGGGCCCGGGGCGAGCAGTACTTC. Encoded protein: CASSWARGEQYF. Full variable domain (outside the CDR3, taken from reference TRBV5-6 and TRBJ2-7): DAGVTQSPTHLIKTRGQQVTLRCSPKSGHDTVSWYQQALGQGPQFIFQYYEEEERQRGNFPDRFSGHQFPNYSSELNVNALLLGDSALYLCASSWARGEQYFGPGTRLTVT.